One sample yielded the 21 T cell receptor beta chains listed below, sequenced in a study of T cells in Graves' hyperthyroidism and ophthalmopathy. TCR beta CDR3 region amplification was performed from RNA transcripts. Researchers ran a first-round RT-PCR on the TCR CDR3 using the HTBI primer set. A single record per CDR3 protein comes from TCRdb applying MiXCR to the multiplex PCR reads. The data contain 500,000 to 700,000 distinct CDR3 sequences, around 15% of them singletons. Sequences were obtained from blood. These receptors were taken from a woman between 18 and 30 years old with Graves' hyperthyroidism.

This chain joins TRBV29-1 and TRBJ1-1; D is unresolved. V lost 2 bases and J lost 1, with 8 bases in between. In germline, CDR1 is SQVTM, CDR2 ANQGSEA. The CDR3 is made up of 13 amino acids. The CDR3 DNA reads TGCAGCGTTGAACTTGCTCCGAACACTGAAGCTTTCTTT. Its translation is CSVELAPNTEAFF.

The chain uses TRBV6-5 and TRBJ2-2; the D gene is possibly TRBD2 (6 bases). Trimming pared 2 bases from V and 6 bases from J, leaving 7 bases between. The CDR3 covers 13 residues. From germline, CDR1 is MNHEY and CDR2 SVGAGI. Here the CDR3 reads CASSYRDSGELFF. The CDR3 bases are TGTGCCAGCAGTTACCGGGACTCCGGGGAGCTGTTTTTT.

V is TRBV6-1 and J is TRBJ1-2; 7 bases match TRBD1. V was clipped by 3 bases and J by 4 bases; unmatched bases: 2. CDR1 is MNHNS, CDR2 SASEGT, per germline. The CDR3 runs to 13 residues. In nucleotides, the CDR3 is TGTGCCAGCAGTGAGACAGGGTCCTATGGCTACACCTTC. Its protein is CASSETGSYGYTF.

The chain carries TRBV7-8 and TRBJ2-7, with D unclear. The better agreement between TRBJ2-1 and the DNA end casts doubt on the J call. This CDR3 is built from 15 residues. Germline V lookup: CDR1 SGHVS, CDR2 FQNEAQ. The CDR3: CASSLAPGVGYEQFF. For the CDR3, the DNA is TGTGCCAGCAGCTTAGCCCCAGGTGTGGGCTACGAGCAGTTCTTC.

The rearrangement uses TRBV10-3 and TRBJ2-5, with D tentatively TRBD1 or TRBD2 (5 bases each). The CDR3 has 13 residues. Germline CDR1 and CDR2: ENHRY and SYGVKD. Trimming took 3 bases from V and 5 from J, leaving 10 bases between them. The DNA for the CDR3 is TGTGCCATCAGTGACCCAGGGACGGAGACCCAGTACTTC. This gives the protein CAISDPGTETQYF.

This clonotype was found many times. The rearrangement links TRBV6-1 to TRBJ1-1; D remains ambiguous. The CDR3 length is 13 residues. Trimming stripped 6 bases from V and 4 bases from J, with 12 bases between. CDR1 is MNHNS and CDR2 is SASEGT in the germline V gene. CDR3 residues: CASRRGWATEAFF. The CDR3 DNA sequence: TGTGCCAGCAGACGAGGTTGGGCCACTGAAGCTTTCTTT.

To note about this clonotype: A much larger clone is a single base away; this may be a read error. The rearrangement uses TRBV6-2 or TRBV6-3 and TRBJ2-3; 8 bases line up with TRBD2. Germline V gives CDR1 MNHEY, CDR2 SVGEGT. CDR3 length: 17 amino acids. V shed 6 bases and J 4 bases; nucleotides not matched to a gene: 15. The CDR3 here is CASRRWTSRTNADTQYF. The DNA of the CDR3 is TGTGCCAGCAGACGTTGGACTAGCAGAACGAACGCAGATACGCAGTATTTT.

This clonotype was counted only a few times. The chain is built from TRBV20-1 and TRBJ2-1, with D perhaps being TRBD1 or TRBD2 (6 bases each). V was shortened by 4 bases and J by 0 bases, with 10 bases between the two germline ends. Germline CDR1 is DFQATT and CDR2 is SNEGSKA (reference sequence). This CDR3 has 14 amino acids. CDR3 nucleotides: TGCAGTGCTAATCGGGGGCCCTCCTACAATGAGCAGTTCTTC. Protein product: CSANRGPSYNEQFF.

There are many counts of this clonotype. V is TRBV20-1 and J is TRBJ1-1, with no clear D. The CDR3 is 12 amino acids. The V end lost 5 bases, the J end lost 4 bases, and 11 bases lay between the germline ends. Germline V gene sequence: CDR1 DFQATT, CDR2 SNEGSKA (reference sequence). Here the CDR3 reads CSARIGGTEAFF. CDR3 bases: TGCAGTGCTCGTATTGGAGGCACTGAAGCTTTCTTT.

The chain is built from TRBV24-1 and TRBJ2-2, with TRBD2 as a possible D gene (6 bases). Germline V gene sequence: CDR1 KGHDR, CDR2 SFDVKD. The CDR3 covers 17 residues. Trimming stripped 3 bases from V and 1 base from J, with 14 bases between. CDR3 sequence reads: CATSDADYSLNTGELFF. The DNA for the CDR3 is TGTGCCACCAGTGATGCGGACTACTCATTGAACACCGGGGAGCTGTTTTTT.

The chain employs TRBV24-1 and TRBJ2-3; possible D gene TRBD2, 6 bases. The CDR3 covers 15 residues. The germline V gene encodes CDR1 KGHDR and CDR2 SFDVKD. The V gene lost 3 bases and the J gene lost 0 bases, with 9 bases spanning the gap. CDR3 in amino acids: CATSDPGTSTDTQYF. The DNA for the CDR3 is TGTGCCACCAGTGATCCCGGGACTAGCACAGATACGCAGTATTTT.

In this sample, this clonotype turned up many times. The V call is TRBV10-3, the J call TRBJ2-3, with unresolved D. The V end lost 0 bases, the J end lost 4 bases, and 5 bases lay between the germline ends. The length of the CDR3 is 13 residues. Germline CDR1 and CDR2: ENHRY and SYGVKD. CDR3 sequence reads: CAISESEPDTQYF. In nucleotides, the CDR3 is TGTGCCATCAGTGAGTCCGAGCCAGATACGCAGTATTTT.

The gene calls are TRBV6-2 or TRBV6-3 and TRBJ2-7, with D maybe TRBD1 (6 bases). The CDR3 length is 12 residues. Trimming shortened V by 6 bases and J by 4 bases, and 10 bases separated the two germline ends. Germline V gene lookup returns CDR1 MNHEY and CDR2 SVGEGT. In DNA, the CDR3 is TGTGCCAGCAGACAGGGTATGTACGAGCAGTACTTC. Residues: CASRQGMYEQYF.

This clonotype has just a few counts. The chain uses TRBV5-6 and TRBJ2-7; D is perhaps TRBD2 (6 bases). The CDR3 loop spans 16 amino acids. V lost 0 bases, J lost 0 bases, and 13 bases lay in between. Looked up from germline, CDR1 is SGHDT and CDR2 is YYEEEE. DNA of the CDR3: TGTGCCAGCAGCTTGGTTCATCGGGGGATCTCCTACGAGCAGTACTTC. Translated: CASSLVHRGISYEQYF.

The table lists this clonotype with many counts. CDR3 DNA: TGTGCCAGCAGTGGCAGGGGGCTGTCTAATGAAAAACTGTTTTTT. Residues: CASSGRGLSNEKLFF. V gene TRBV28 combines with J gene TRBJ1-4, with 8 bases matching TRBD1. The CDR3 has 15 residues. Looked up from germline, CDR1 is MDHEN and CDR2 is SYDVKM. V shed 5 bases and J 3 bases; nucleotides not matched to a gene: 5.

This chain uses TRBV12-3 or TRBV12-4 with TRBJ2-3, with D perhaps being TRBD1 or TRBD2 (5 bases each). The V and J ends lost 6 bases and 12 bases respectively, with 22 bases between them. This CDR3 region has 14 residues. The CDR3 loop reads CASSQWGPGPAQYF. The CDR3 DNA follows: TGTGCCAGCAGCCAATGGGGTCCGGGGCCTGCACAGTATTTT.

The gene calls are TRBV10-1 and TRBJ2-1; 7 nucleotides line up with TRBD2. In germline, CDR1 is WNHNN, CDR2 SYGVQD (reference sequence). V gave up 5 bases and J gave up 6 bases; unmatched junction bases: 7. This CDR3 is 14 amino acids long. Written as DNA, the CDR3 is TGCGCCAGCAGTCCCACTAGCGACATCAATGAGCAGTTCTTC. Translating gives CASSPTSDINEQFF.

This clonotype was counted between two and nine times. This chain connects TRBV2 to TRBJ1-6; tentative D call: TRBD1 (6 bases). The ends were cut back, 10 bases at V and 7 bases at J, with 17 bases in the middle. The CDR3 spans 14 residues. Germline values: CDR1 SNHLY, CDR2 FYNNEI. The CDR3 DNA sequence: TGTGCCACCCTCCGGGGGCGAGGCAATTCACCCCTCCACTTT. It codes for CATLRGRGNSPLHF.

This clonotype was seen only a few times. The V and J genes are TRBV10-3 and TRBJ1-2, with D unresolved. Trimming removed 7 bases at V and 8 bases at J, with 23 bases between. This CDR3 spans 15 amino acids. Germline CDR1 ENHRY, CDR2 SYGVKD. The CDR3 DNA reads as TGTGCCATCAAGGGCCCGCCAGCCGAGTTAGAAGGCTACACCTTC. It encodes CAIKGPPAELEGYTF.

This clonotype came up a few times. The rearrangement uses TRBV6-1 and TRBJ1-2, with D perhaps TRBD1 (6 bases). CDR3 length: 15 amino acids. Germline V lookup: CDR1 MNHNS, CDR2 SASEGT. The V gene lost 5 bases and the J gene lost 2 bases, with 15 bases spanning the gap. CDR3 residues: CASSPPGQSNYGYTF. The CDR3 nucleotides read TGTGCCAGCAGTCCCCCGGGACAATCAAACTATGGCTACACCTTC.

The CDR3 reads CASRENRGFTGELFF. The CDR3, as DNA: TGTGCCAGCAGAGAAAACAGGGGTTTCACCGGGGAGCTGTTTTTT. This chain connects TRBV6-1 to TRBJ2-2; 7 nucleotides line up with TRBD1. Germline lookup yields CDR1 MNHNS and CDR2 SASEGT. Germline trimming cut 6 bases from V and 4 bases from J; bases unmatched to any gene: 8. The length of the CDR3 is 15 residues.